The 23 T cell receptor beta chains below were found in one sample sequenced in a study of shared clonotypes between healthy human individuals. Naive CD8 cells lacked CD45RO, underwent positive selection for CCR7 and left out terminally differentiated effector memory CD45RA+ cells. TCRdb keeps only in-frame clones here, not all; method: immunoSEQ multiplex PCR. Counted here are millions of clones, less than 95% occurring once; the ten biggest clones make up around 1.1%. The sequenced sample was naive CD8+ T cells sorted from blood. The source of these receptors is a man between 18 and 35 years old in good health.

In the case of this clone: Different DNA sequences within this sample yield the same CDR3. V usage is TRBV19 and J usage is TRBJ2-1, with TRBD1 matching over 9 bases. The length of the CDR3 is 15 residues. The ends lost 4 bases at V and 1 base at J; junction bases unmatched: 2. Germline V CDR1 and CDR2: LNHDA, SQIVND (reference sequence). CDR3 bases: TGTGCCAGTAGTACCGGACAGGGGTCCTACAATGAGCAGTTCTTC. Protein: CASSTGQGSYNEQFF. Using reference TRBV19 and TRBJ2-1 for the parts outside the CDR3, the full variable domain is DGGITQSPKYLFRKEGQNVTLSCEQNLNHDAMYWYRQDPGQGLRLIYYSQIVNDFQKGDIAEGYSVSREKKESFPLTVTSAQKNPTAFYLCASSTGQGSYNEQFFGPGTRLTVL.

This chain connects TRBV4-3 to TRBJ2-1, with 8 positions matching TRBD2. Germline loops: CDR1 LGHNA, CDR2 YSLEER. This CDR3 is 17 amino acids long. V gave up 1 base and J gave up 8 bases; unmatched junction bases: 13. CDR3 DNA: TGCGCCAGCAGCCAAGGGATTCCAGCGGGAGTTTTCGATGAGCAGTTCTTC. This translates into CASSQGIPAGVFDEQFF.

This chain uses TRBV15 with TRBJ1-1; D uncertain. Germline V gives CDR1 LNHNV, CDR2 YYDKDF (reference sequence). Trimming stripped 0 bases from V and 0 bases from J, with 8 bases between. This CDR3 contains 15 residues. Here the CDR3 DNA reads TGTGCCACCAGCAGAGATCCGGGCATGAACACTGAAGCTTTCTTT. As protein: CATSRDPGMNTEAFF.

CDR3 sequence reads: CASSELTAAYEQYF. The CDR3 DNA is TGTGCCAGCAGTGAACTAACAGCCGCCTACGAGCAGTACTTC. The chain employs TRBV6-1 and TRBJ2-7; D uncertain. CDR1 MNHNS and CDR2 SASEGT come from the germline V gene. This CDR3 is built from 14 residues. V lost 2 bases to trimming and J lost 2 bases, with 10 bases between them.

The rearrangement links TRBV30 to TRBJ2-1; D tentatively reads TRBD1 or TRBD2 (5 bases each). The CDR3 contains 12 residues. Trimming removed 3 bases from V and 10 bases from J, with 13 bases in between. Germline V gives CDR1 GTSNPN, CDR2 SVGIG (reference sequence). The CDR3 sequence: CAWSPGLPEQFF. In DNA, the CDR3 is TGTGCCTGGAGCCCGGGGCTCCCCGAGCAGTTCTTC. The variable domain in full, completed from reference TRBV30 and TRBJ2-1, reads SQTIHQWPATLVQPVGSPLSLECTVEGTSNPNLYWYRQAAGRGLQLLFYSVGIGQISSEVPQNLSASRPQDRQFILSSKKLLLSDSGFYLCAWSPGLPEQFFGPGTRLTVL.

V and J are TRBV15 and TRBJ1-1; possibly TRBD1 for D (5 bases). This CDR3 is 14 amino acids long. In germline, CDR1 is LNHNV, CDR2 YYDKDF (reference sequence). V was cut by 3 bases and J by 7 bases, with 15 bases left in between. The CDR3 DNA reads as TGTGCCACCAGCAGTGCGGGACCCGGGAGTGAAGCTTTCTTT. It codes for CATSSAGPGSEAFF.

The chain links TRBV21-1 to TRBJ2-7; the table's D call TRBD1 went unverified against the DNA. TRBV21-1 is a pseudogene. There are 15 residues in the CDR3. CDR3 sequence: CASSKHDRQTYEQYF. DNA for the CDR3: TGTGCCAGCAGCAAACACGACCGACAAACCTACGAGCAGTACTTC.

V gene TRBV7-6 combines with J gene TRBJ2-2; 9 nucleotides line up with TRBD2. Looked up from germline, CDR1 is SGHVS and CDR2 is FNYEAQ. The CDR3 totals 15 residues. Trimming cost V 3 bases and J 12 bases; bases outside gene matches: 11. The CDR3 spells CASSFSGGPGGQLFF. The CDR3 DNA reads TGTGCCAGCAGCTTCAGCGGGGGGCCCGGTGGGCAGCTGTTTTTT.

The rearrangement uses TRBV4-1 and TRBJ2-5; D gene uncertain. The ends were cut back, 1 base at V and 1 base at J, with 16 bases in the middle. Germline assignment: CDR1 MGHRA and CDR2 YSYEKL. The CDR3 totals 17 residues. Written as DNA, the CDR3 is TGCGCCAGCAGCCAAGTTGCTAGGTCTCAACTCCAAGAGACCCAGTACTTC. Its protein is CASSQVARSQLQETQYF.

Remarks on this clone: The same CDR3 is also encoded by other DNA sequences in this sample. This chain joins TRBV5-1 and TRBJ2-7, with 9 bases aligning to TRBD1. The CDR3 contains 14 residues. The ends lost 4 bases at V and 3 bases at J; junction bases unmatched: 5. From germline, CDR1 is SGHRS and CDR2 YFSETQ. Written as DNA, the CDR3 is TGCGCCAGCAGCCCGGGACAGGGTGTCTACGAGCAGTACTTC. It specifies CASSPGQGVYEQYF.

CDR3 sequence: CASSINGLAGDGELFF. The CDR3 coding sequence is TGTGCCAGCAGCATAAATGGACTAGCGGGAGACGGGGAGCTGTTTTTT. The chain is built from TRBV5-4 and TRBJ2-2; 13 bases fit TRBD2. The trim removed 4 bases at V and 7 bases at J, leaving 7 bases unmatched. This CDR3 contains 16 residues. Germline loops: CDR1 SGHNT, CDR2 YYREEE (reference sequence).

In regard to this clone: This CDR3 is also generated by other DNA sequences in the sample. This rearrangement joins TRBV13 to TRBJ1-6; D remains ambiguous. Between the trimmed V and J ends, which lost 0 bases and 7 bases, there was a span of 1 base. CDR3 size: 12 residues. Per germline, CDR1 PRHDT and CDR2 FYEKMQ (reference sequence). The CDR3 sequence is CASSLGNSPLHF. The CDR3 coding sequence is TGTGCCAGCAGCTTAGGAAATTCACCCCTCCACTTT.

J is TRBJ2-7 and V is TRBV5-6, with D perhaps assigned TRBD1 or TRBD2 (6 bases each). The V gene's germline CDR1 is SGHDT and CDR2 YYEEEE. The CDR3 is made up of 17 amino acids. The V end lost 0 bases, the J end lost 5 bases, and 21 bases lay between the germline ends. The CDR3: CASSLVIGWGAEDEQYF. For the CDR3, the DNA is TGTGCCAGCAGCTTGGTGATAGGTTGGGGGGCAGAGGACGAGCAGTACTTC.

J is TRBJ2-6 and V is TRBV7-9; D uncertain. Between the trimmed V and J ends, which lost 1 base and 0 bases, there was a span of 10 bases. This CDR3 has 17 residues. CDR1 is SEHNR and CDR2 is FQNEAQ in the germline V gene (reference sequence). The CDR3 loop is CASSLVFSHSGANVLTF. Here the CDR3 DNA reads TGTGCCAGCAGCTTAGTCTTTTCGCACTCTGGGGCCAACGTCCTGACTTTC.

Concerning this clone itself: This specimen includes other DNA sequences encoding the same CDR3. The rearrangement links TRBV5-1 to TRBJ2-5; weak D call: TRBD2 (5 bases). Germline values: CDR1 SGHRS, CDR2 YFSETQ. The CDR3 contains 14 residues. Trimming pared 4 bases from V and 0 bases from J, leaving 10 bases between. CDR3 loop: CASSPGLNQETQYF. The CDR3, as DNA: TGCGCCAGCAGCCCCGGACTCAACCAAGAGACCCAGTACTTC.

This chain joins TRBV15 and TRBJ2-7, with D possibly being TRBD1 (7 bases). Per germline, CDR1 LNHNV and CDR2 YYDKDF (reference sequence). This CDR3 spans 16 amino acids. Trimming took 0 bases from V and 2 from J, leaving 14 bases between them. DNA for the CDR3: TGTGCCACCAGCAGAGATGGGGGCGGGACAGCCTACGAGCAGTACTTC. Encoded protein: CATSRDGGGTAYEQYF. Based on the CDR3 plus reference TRBV15 and TRBJ2-7, the full variable domain is DAMVIQNPRYQVTQFGKPVTLSCSQTLNHNVMYWYQQKSSQAPKLLFHYYDKDFNNEADTPDNFQSRRPNTSFCFLDIRSPGLGDTAMYLCATSRDGGGTAYEQYFGPGTRLTVT.

The gene calls are TRBV25-1 and TRBJ2-7; D not certain. The CDR3 is 16 amino acids. CDR1 MGHDK and CDR2 SYGVNS come from the germline V gene. The V end was cut by 2 bases, the J end by 0 bases, with 14 bases between. The CDR3 region has the DNA TGTGCCAGCAGTGAAGCCAGCCCTCTAAGCTCCTACGAGCAGTACTTC. Translated: CASSEASPLSSYEQYF.

This sequence joins TRBV10-2 and TRBJ2-2; D uncertain. In germline, CDR1 is WSHSY, CDR2 SAAADI. Trimming stripped 8 bases from V and 8 bases from J, with 6 bases between. This CDR3 spans 10 amino acids. The DNA of the CDR3 is TGCGCCAGCGCGGCGGGGGAGCTGTTTTTT. As protein: CASAAGELFF.

The V call is TRBV7-9, the J call TRBJ2-5; unclear D gene. V was shortened by 5 bases and J by 9 bases, with 19 bases between the two germline ends. Germline lookup yields CDR1 SEHNR and CDR2 FQNEAQ (reference sequence). The CDR3 runs 14 residues. The CDR3 protein is CASSHLHPEQSQYF. As DNA, the CDR3 is TGTGCCAGCAGCCACCTACACCCGGAACAGTCCCAGTACTTC.

CDR3 residues: CASSTDRASWRDEQYF. The CDR3 DNA is TGTGCCAGCAGCACGGACCGGGCATCTTGGAGGGACGAGCAGTACTTC. The J gene is TRBJ2-7, the V gene TRBV28; tentatively, D is TRBD2 (6 bases). V shed 6 bases and J shed 5 bases, with 23 bases lying between them. Germline V gene sequence: CDR1 MDHEN, CDR2 SYDVKM. This CDR3 comprises 16 residues.

The CDR3 nucleotides read TGCGCCAGCAGCCAAGATGGCCCCGATGGGGAAATCAACACTGAAGCTTTCTTT. Amino acid sequence: CASSQDGPDGEINTEAFF. The chain joins TRBV4-3 to TRBJ1-1; D uncertain. The CDR3 length is 18 residues. The V gene lost 0 bases and the J gene lost 2 bases, with 19 bases spanning the gap. Per the germline V gene, CDR1 is LGHNA and CDR2 is YSLEER.

Comments on this clone: Other DNA sequences in the same sample also yield this CDR3. The chain recombines TRBV5-4 with TRBJ1-1; no firm D call. This CDR3 is 12 amino acids long. CDR1 is SGHNT and CDR2 is YYREEE in the germline V gene (reference sequence). The V gene lost 1 base and the J gene lost 4 bases, with 5 bases spanning the gap. The CDR3 spells CASSLLSTEAFF. CDR3 bases: TGTGCCAGCAGCTTGCTCAGCACTGAAGCTTTCTTT.

The J gene is TRBJ2-3, the V gene TRBV7-9; maybe TRBD2 (5 bases). Looked up from germline, CDR1 is SEHNR and CDR2 is FQNEAQ (reference sequence). This CDR3 is 15 amino acids long. Trimming removed 6 bases at V and 3 bases at J, with 16 bases between. The CDR3 DNA reads TGTGCCAGCAGGGAGGTGGAAGGGAGAACAGATACGCAGTATTTT. Residues: CASREVEGRTDTQYF.